The 7 T cell receptor beta chains listed next were all sequenced from one sample in a study of blood T cell repertoires in COVID-19. Generated by immunoSEQ multiplex PCR, the TCRdb table keeps only in-frame clones and is missing some. The sample lists 200,000 to 250,000 clones, over 65% occurring once. The sequencing input was PBMCs or T cells enriched from blood (not recorded which). The receptors stem from an older woman who had recovered from COVID-19.

The CDR3 is CASSLRTQNTEAFF. In DNA form, the CDR3 reads TGTGCCAGCAGCTTGAGGACACAGAACACTGAAGCTTTCTTT. This sequence joins TRBV7-2 and TRBJ1-1, with D perhaps TRBD1 (5 bases). This CDR3 comprises 14 residues. V was clipped by 3 bases and J by 1 base, with 9 bases between them. Germline CDR1 SGHTA, CDR2 FQGNSA.

This clone was detected only once. CDR3 DNA: TGTGCCAGCAGCCCAACCCGGAGGGGAGGGTATGGCTACACCTTC. Its protein is CASSPTRRGGYGYTF. The V and J genes are TRBV7-8 and TRBJ1-2, with TRBD1 as a possible D gene (5 bases). CDR1 is SGHVS, CDR2 FQNEAQ, per germline. The length of the CDR3 is 15 residues. The V and J ends lost 5 bases and 5 bases respectively, with 18 bases between them.

In regard to this clone: Other DNA variants within this sample encode the same CDR3. CDR3 in amino acids: CASSFQNTIYF. DNA for the CDR3: TGTGCCAGCAGCTTTCAGAACACCATATATTTT. The chain combines TRBV5-5 with TRBJ1-3; no reliable D call. The V and J ends lost 2 bases and 7 bases respectively, with 4 bases between them. The CDR3 is 11 amino acids. The germline gives CDR1 SGHKS, CDR2 YYEKEE (reference sequence).

This chain joins TRBV7-3 and TRBJ2-5; 7 bases match TRBD2. Germline V CDR1 and CDR2: SGHTA, FQGTGA. V lost 1 base to trimming and J lost 5 bases; unmatched junction nucleotides: 7. The CDR3 length is 15 residues. CDR3 nucleotides: TGTGCCAGCAGCTTAAATGCCGGGACTAAGGAGACCCAGTACTTC. The encoded protein is CASSLNAGTKETQYF.

V usage is TRBV2 and J usage is TRBJ1-6; possibly TRBD1 for D (5 bases). Trimming pared 4 bases from V and 6 bases from J, leaving 10 bases between. The CDR3 runs 14 residues. Germline lookup yields CDR1 SNHLY and CDR2 FYNNEI. The CDR3 protein is CASSVQGGNSPLHF. CDR3 nucleotides: TGTGCCAGCAGTGTCCAGGGCGGTAATTCACCCCTCCACTTT.

The chain recombines TRBV19 with TRBJ2-3; tentative D call: TRBD1 (6 bases). V lost 5 bases and J 4 bases, leaving 19 bases between the germline ends. This CDR3 is 16 amino acids long. The V gene's germline CDR1 is LNHDA and CDR2 SQIVND (reference sequence). CDR3 amino acids: CASSFSGVGWSDTQYF. CDR3 DNA sequence: TGTGCCAGTAGTTTTTCAGGGGTGGGCTGGTCAGATACGCAGTATTTT.

The chain carries TRBV9 and TRBJ2-5; maybe TRBD1 (5 bases). Per the germline V gene, CDR1 is SGDLS and CDR2 is YYNGEE. The CDR3 is 14 residues long. Trimming cost V 4 bases and J 8 bases, with 18 bases left between them. The CDR3 loop reads CASSPQGRASTQYF. The CDR3 DNA follows: TGTGCCAGCAGCCCCCAGGGCAGGGCGTCAACCCAGTACTTC.